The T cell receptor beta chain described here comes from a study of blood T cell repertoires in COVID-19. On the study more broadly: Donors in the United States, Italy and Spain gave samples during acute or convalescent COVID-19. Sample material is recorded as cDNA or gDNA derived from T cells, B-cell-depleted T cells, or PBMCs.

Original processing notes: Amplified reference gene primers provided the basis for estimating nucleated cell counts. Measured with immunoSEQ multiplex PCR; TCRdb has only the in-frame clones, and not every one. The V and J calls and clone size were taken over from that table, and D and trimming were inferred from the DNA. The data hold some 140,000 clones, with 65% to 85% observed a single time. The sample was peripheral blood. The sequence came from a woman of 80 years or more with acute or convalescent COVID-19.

The CDR3 region has the DNA TGTGCCAGCTCACCAAGTGCAACTGTCTATGGCTACACCTTC. As protein: CASSPSATVYGYTF. This rearrangement joins TRBV18 to TRBJ1-2; unclear D gene. V lost 2 bases and J 4 bases, leaving 11 bases between the germline ends. CDR3 size: 14 residues. Germline V gives CDR1 KGHSH, CDR2 LQKENI.